This TCR beta chain was captured by sequencing in a study of blood T cell repertoires in COVID-19. Across the study: From T cells, B-cell-depleted T cells, or PBMCs came the material, which was cDNA or gDNA.

J gave up 4 bases and V 1 base, and 15 bases lay outside the gene matches. Germline CDR1 MGHRA, CDR2 YSYEKL. This CDR3 has 18 amino acids. This clone came up a few times. Residents of 24 US areas, aged about 18 to 95 years, made up the participants. The assay was immunoSEQ multiplex PCR, and TCRdb's table has in-frame clones only and misses some. The table records about 190,000 clones, about 88% of them present only once. The gene calls are TRBV4-1 and TRBJ1-1; 7 bases are shared with TRBD1. Sequencing was performed on PBMCs or T cells enriched from blood (not recorded which). The receptor was derived from a woman aged 40 to 49 in a cohort exposed to, infected with or recovered from COVID-19 (not recorded which). In DNA, the CDR3 is TGCGCCAGCAGCCAAGGTCCTAACCCAACAGGGGCGGCCACTGAAGCTTTCTTT. Translating gives CASSQGPNPTGAATEAFF.